These 19 T cell receptor beta chains came from one sample sequenced in a study of T cell repertoires in cytomegalovirus infection. TCRdb processed the reads anew with MiXCR; each CDR3 protein has one entry. The sample shows approximately 390,000 distinct CDR3 sequences, about 35% of them seen only once. These TCRs are of unknown antigen specificity. The sample in question was cultured PBMCs, obtained from culture after CMV antigen stimulation. The receptors originated from a human donor in good health (CMV status not recorded). Some clones in this sample may be carry-over from other donors' samples.

This clonotype was found a few times. V gene TRBV12-3 or TRBV12-4 combines with J gene TRBJ1-5, with 10 bases aligning to TRBD1. This CDR3 is 18 amino acids long. The junction had 11 bases not matched to a gene; V was cut back by 6 bases and J by 0 bases. The CDR3 DNA reads as TGTGCCAGCAGCCCCGGGACAGGGGTGGGATATAGCAATCAGCCCCAGCATTTT. It specifies CASSPGTGVGYSNQPQHF.

The chain carries TRBV11-2 and TRBJ1-1; TRBD1 matches 7 bases. Germline lookup yields CDR1 SGHAT and CDR2 FQNNGV. The CDR3 has 11 amino acids. Trimming cost V 5 bases and J 7 bases; bases outside gene matches: 1. CDR3 sequence reads: CASSRDSEAFF. CDR3 DNA: TGTGCCAGCAGCCGGGACAGTGAAGCTTTCTTT.

The chain employs TRBV3-1 and TRBJ1-1; TRBD1 might be the D (5 bases). Per germline, CDR1 LGHDT and CDR2 YNNKEL (reference sequence). CDR3 length equals 16 residues. V lost 1 base and J 0 bases, leaving 12 bases between the germline ends. The DNA of the CDR3 is TGTGCCAGCAGCCAAGCGGGGGGAGCCATGAACACTGAAGCTTTCTTT. It codes for CASSQAGGAMNTEAFF. The full variable domain, in which reference TRBV3-1 and TRBJ1-1 provide the parts outside the CDR3, is DTAVSQTPKYLVTQMGNDKSIKCEQNLGHDTMYWYKQDSKKFLKIMFSYNNKELIINETVPNRFSPKSPDKAHLNLHINSLELGDSAVYFCASSQAGGAMNTEAFFGQGTRLTVV.

The V gene is TRBV11-2, the J gene TRBJ2-1; D might be TRBD2 (6 bases). The CDR3 has 18 residues. Trimming pared 1 base from V and 4 bases from J, leaving 20 bases between. Germline V CDR1 and CDR2: SGHAT, FQNNGV. The CDR3 protein is CASSLGTRTGTSYNEQFF. CDR3 bases: TGTGCCAGCAGCTTAGGGACCCGAACCGGGACTTCTTACAATGAGCAGTTCTTC.

This clonotype appeared many times. J is TRBJ2-3 and V is TRBV7-6; 8 bases agree with TRBD2. This CDR3 contains 18 residues. Trimming took 4 bases from V and 6 from J; bases not matched to a gene: 18. Germline CDR1 reads SGHVS; CDR2 reads FNYEAQ. For the CDR3, the DNA is TGTGCCAGCAGCTCGACATCATCTAGCGGGCCGACTTGGGATACGCAGTATTTT. This codes for CASSSTSSSGPTWDTQYF.

The rearrangement links TRBV12-3 or TRBV12-4 to TRBJ1-5; D might be TRBD1 (5 bases). V lost 5 bases and J lost 4, with 12 bases in between. The CDR3 has 14 residues. This chain's CDR3 is CASSPDSLNQPQHF. The DNA for the CDR3 is TGTGCCAGCAGTCCAGACAGCTTAAATCAGCCCCAGCATTTT.

The chain has TRBV7-2 and TRBJ2-1, with D maybe TRBD2 (5 bases). Germline V gives CDR1 SGHTA, CDR2 FQGNSA. V lost 5 bases to trimming and J lost 7 bases, with 15 bases between them. The CDR3 is 14 amino acids. The CDR3 bases are TGTGCCAGCAGCCCACCGGGGTTCGGAAATGAGCAGTTCTTC. Its translation: CASSPPGFGNEQFF.

The rearrangement uses TRBV4-2 and TRBJ1-3; D is unresolved. Germline V gene data show CDR1 as LGHNA and CDR2 as YNFKEQ. V lost 2 bases and J 0 bases, leaving 11 bases between the germline ends. The CDR3 runs 16 residues. Here the CDR3 reads CASSQRTESSGNTIYF. The CDR3 DNA sequence: TGTGCCAGCAGCCAAAGAACAGAGAGCTCTGGAAACACCATATATTTT.

V usage is TRBV5-1 and J usage is TRBJ1-1; possible D gene TRBD1, 5 bases. CDR1 and CDR2 from the germline V gene are SGHRS and YFSETQ. The CDR3 loop spans 14 amino acids. With 2 bases removed from V and 5 bases from J, the gap between germline ends came to 13 bases. This chain's CDR3 is CASSFRDPGTEAFF. The CDR3, as DNA: TGCGCCAGCAGCTTCCGGGACCCCGGGACTGAAGCTTTCTTT.

V gene TRBV19 combines with J gene TRBJ2-1, with TRBD2 identical over 12 bases. With V trimmed by 4 bases and J by 7 bases, 2 bases remained unmatched. This CDR3 is built from 14 residues. Germline loops: CDR1 LNHDA, CDR2 SQIVND (reference sequence). The CDR3 loop is CASSTLAGGNEQFF. In DNA form, the CDR3 reads TGTGCCAGTAGTACCCTAGCGGGAGGGAATGAGCAGTTCTTC.

The genes are TRBV7-2 and TRBJ1-6, with 10 bases aligning to TRBD1. The CDR3 is made up of 14 amino acids. Germline V gene data show CDR1 as SGHTA and CDR2 as FQGNSA. Trimming took 5 bases from V and 10 from J; bases not matched to a gene: 5. The CDR3 is CASSGDRGESPLHF. CDR3 in DNA: TGTGCCAGCAGCGGGGACAGGGGAGAATCACCCCTCCACTTT.

V gene TRBV6-2 or TRBV6-3 combines with J gene TRBJ2-7; D is unclear. Trimming removed 5 bases at V and 5 bases at J, with 7 bases between. Germline V lookup: CDR1 MNHEY, CDR2 SVGEGT. This CDR3 region has 11 residues. The CDR3 spells CASSHLDEQYF. The CDR3 DNA reads TGTGCCAGCAGTCACTTGGACGAGCAGTACTTC.

This clonotype was observed a few times. The V gene is TRBV7-9, the J gene TRBJ2-1; no firm D call. The CDR3 runs to 14 residues. Germline V lookup: CDR1 SEHNR, CDR2 FQNEAQ (reference sequence). Between the trimmed V and J ends, which lost 0 bases and 4 bases, there was a span of 7 bases. CDR3 bases: TGTGCCAGCAGCTTAGCCTCCCAGTACAATGAGCAGTTCTTC. Protein product: CASSLASQYNEQFF. The variable domain in full, completed from reference TRBV7-9 and TRBJ2-1, reads DTGVSQNPRHKITKRGQNVTFRCDPISEHNRLYWYRQTLGQGPEFLTYFQNEAQLEKSRLLSDRFSAERPKGSFSTLEIQRTEQGDSAMYLCASSLASQYNEQFFGPGTRLTVL.

The chain recombines TRBV10-3 with TRBJ1-1; the match to TRBD1 covers 7 bases. Unmatched junction bases numbered 9, after V lost 5 bases and J lost 3 bases. Germline CDR1 is ENHRY and CDR2 is SYGVKD. This CDR3 spans 15 amino acids. The CDR3 sequence: CAISPDRAYDTEAFF. The CDR3 DNA reads as TGTGCCATCAGTCCCGACAGGGCATATGACACTGAAGCTTTCTTT.

The chain recombines TRBV7-2 with TRBJ1-2; TRBD1 is a possible D gene (5 bases). V lost 2 bases to trimming and J lost 4 bases, with 14 bases between them. This CDR3 comprises 15 residues. The germline gives CDR1 SGHTA, CDR2 FQGNSA. The CDR3 nucleotides read TGTGCCAGCAGCTTACAAGGGACCTCCCTCTATGGCTACACCTTC. Translating it yields CASSLQGTSLYGYTF. The full variable domain, with the rest looked up from reference TRBV7-2 and TRBJ1-2, is GAGVSQSPSNKVTEKGKDVELRCDPISGHTALYWYRQSLGQGLEFLIYFQGNSAPDKSGLPSDRFSAERTGGSVSTLTIQRTQQEDSAVYLCASSLQGTSLYGYTFGSGTRLTVV.

V is TRBV13 and J is TRBJ2-3; TRBD2 might be the D (6 bases). The CDR3 sequence is 17 residues long. V dropped 0 bases and J dropped 2 bases, with 15 bases sitting between them. Per the germline V gene, CDR1 is PRHDT and CDR2 is FYEKMQ (reference sequence). CDR3: CASSLGLSSVHTDTQYF. CDR3 bases: TGTGCCAGCAGCTTAGGTTTGTCTAGCGTCCACACAGATACGCAGTATTTT.

The genes are TRBV7-8 and TRBJ2-2; D might be TRBD1 or TRBD2, each matching 5 bases. This CDR3 has 14 amino acids. Per the germline V gene, CDR1 is SGHVS and CDR2 is FQNEAQ. Trimming took 10 bases from V and 5 from J, leaving 17 bases between them. The CDR3 spells CATPGPIITGELFF. DNA for the CDR3: TGTGCCACCCCGGGACCTATTATTACCGGGGAGCTGTTTTTT. Full variable domain (missing parts from reference TRBV7-8 and TRBJ2-2): GAGVSQSPRYKVAKRGQDVALRCDPISGHVSLFWYQQALGQGPEFLTYFQNEAQLDKSGLPSDRFFAERPEGSVSTLKIQRTQQEDSAVYLCATPGPIITGELFFGEGSRLTVL.

The rearrangement joins TRBV5-6 to TRBJ2-3; D perhaps matches TRBD1 (6 bases). This CDR3 region has 13 residues. CDR1 SGHDT and CDR2 YYEEEE come from the germline V gene. Trimming pared 4 bases from V and 7 bases from J, leaving 13 bases between. The CDR3 bases are TGTGCCAGCAGCCTTACAGGGTTGTATACGCAGTATTTT. This gives the protein CASSLTGLYTQYF.

J is TRBJ2-3 and V is TRBV7-2; a weak D match, TRBD2 (5 bases). Germline-derived CDR1 and CDR2 are SGHTA and FQGNSA. The CDR3 length is 15 residues. V was clipped by 5 bases and J by 6 bases, with 18 bases between them. The CDR3 sequence: CASSPGIRSLDTQYF. CDR3 bases: TGTGCCAGCAGCCCCGGGATCCGCTCTTTGGATACGCAGTATTTT.